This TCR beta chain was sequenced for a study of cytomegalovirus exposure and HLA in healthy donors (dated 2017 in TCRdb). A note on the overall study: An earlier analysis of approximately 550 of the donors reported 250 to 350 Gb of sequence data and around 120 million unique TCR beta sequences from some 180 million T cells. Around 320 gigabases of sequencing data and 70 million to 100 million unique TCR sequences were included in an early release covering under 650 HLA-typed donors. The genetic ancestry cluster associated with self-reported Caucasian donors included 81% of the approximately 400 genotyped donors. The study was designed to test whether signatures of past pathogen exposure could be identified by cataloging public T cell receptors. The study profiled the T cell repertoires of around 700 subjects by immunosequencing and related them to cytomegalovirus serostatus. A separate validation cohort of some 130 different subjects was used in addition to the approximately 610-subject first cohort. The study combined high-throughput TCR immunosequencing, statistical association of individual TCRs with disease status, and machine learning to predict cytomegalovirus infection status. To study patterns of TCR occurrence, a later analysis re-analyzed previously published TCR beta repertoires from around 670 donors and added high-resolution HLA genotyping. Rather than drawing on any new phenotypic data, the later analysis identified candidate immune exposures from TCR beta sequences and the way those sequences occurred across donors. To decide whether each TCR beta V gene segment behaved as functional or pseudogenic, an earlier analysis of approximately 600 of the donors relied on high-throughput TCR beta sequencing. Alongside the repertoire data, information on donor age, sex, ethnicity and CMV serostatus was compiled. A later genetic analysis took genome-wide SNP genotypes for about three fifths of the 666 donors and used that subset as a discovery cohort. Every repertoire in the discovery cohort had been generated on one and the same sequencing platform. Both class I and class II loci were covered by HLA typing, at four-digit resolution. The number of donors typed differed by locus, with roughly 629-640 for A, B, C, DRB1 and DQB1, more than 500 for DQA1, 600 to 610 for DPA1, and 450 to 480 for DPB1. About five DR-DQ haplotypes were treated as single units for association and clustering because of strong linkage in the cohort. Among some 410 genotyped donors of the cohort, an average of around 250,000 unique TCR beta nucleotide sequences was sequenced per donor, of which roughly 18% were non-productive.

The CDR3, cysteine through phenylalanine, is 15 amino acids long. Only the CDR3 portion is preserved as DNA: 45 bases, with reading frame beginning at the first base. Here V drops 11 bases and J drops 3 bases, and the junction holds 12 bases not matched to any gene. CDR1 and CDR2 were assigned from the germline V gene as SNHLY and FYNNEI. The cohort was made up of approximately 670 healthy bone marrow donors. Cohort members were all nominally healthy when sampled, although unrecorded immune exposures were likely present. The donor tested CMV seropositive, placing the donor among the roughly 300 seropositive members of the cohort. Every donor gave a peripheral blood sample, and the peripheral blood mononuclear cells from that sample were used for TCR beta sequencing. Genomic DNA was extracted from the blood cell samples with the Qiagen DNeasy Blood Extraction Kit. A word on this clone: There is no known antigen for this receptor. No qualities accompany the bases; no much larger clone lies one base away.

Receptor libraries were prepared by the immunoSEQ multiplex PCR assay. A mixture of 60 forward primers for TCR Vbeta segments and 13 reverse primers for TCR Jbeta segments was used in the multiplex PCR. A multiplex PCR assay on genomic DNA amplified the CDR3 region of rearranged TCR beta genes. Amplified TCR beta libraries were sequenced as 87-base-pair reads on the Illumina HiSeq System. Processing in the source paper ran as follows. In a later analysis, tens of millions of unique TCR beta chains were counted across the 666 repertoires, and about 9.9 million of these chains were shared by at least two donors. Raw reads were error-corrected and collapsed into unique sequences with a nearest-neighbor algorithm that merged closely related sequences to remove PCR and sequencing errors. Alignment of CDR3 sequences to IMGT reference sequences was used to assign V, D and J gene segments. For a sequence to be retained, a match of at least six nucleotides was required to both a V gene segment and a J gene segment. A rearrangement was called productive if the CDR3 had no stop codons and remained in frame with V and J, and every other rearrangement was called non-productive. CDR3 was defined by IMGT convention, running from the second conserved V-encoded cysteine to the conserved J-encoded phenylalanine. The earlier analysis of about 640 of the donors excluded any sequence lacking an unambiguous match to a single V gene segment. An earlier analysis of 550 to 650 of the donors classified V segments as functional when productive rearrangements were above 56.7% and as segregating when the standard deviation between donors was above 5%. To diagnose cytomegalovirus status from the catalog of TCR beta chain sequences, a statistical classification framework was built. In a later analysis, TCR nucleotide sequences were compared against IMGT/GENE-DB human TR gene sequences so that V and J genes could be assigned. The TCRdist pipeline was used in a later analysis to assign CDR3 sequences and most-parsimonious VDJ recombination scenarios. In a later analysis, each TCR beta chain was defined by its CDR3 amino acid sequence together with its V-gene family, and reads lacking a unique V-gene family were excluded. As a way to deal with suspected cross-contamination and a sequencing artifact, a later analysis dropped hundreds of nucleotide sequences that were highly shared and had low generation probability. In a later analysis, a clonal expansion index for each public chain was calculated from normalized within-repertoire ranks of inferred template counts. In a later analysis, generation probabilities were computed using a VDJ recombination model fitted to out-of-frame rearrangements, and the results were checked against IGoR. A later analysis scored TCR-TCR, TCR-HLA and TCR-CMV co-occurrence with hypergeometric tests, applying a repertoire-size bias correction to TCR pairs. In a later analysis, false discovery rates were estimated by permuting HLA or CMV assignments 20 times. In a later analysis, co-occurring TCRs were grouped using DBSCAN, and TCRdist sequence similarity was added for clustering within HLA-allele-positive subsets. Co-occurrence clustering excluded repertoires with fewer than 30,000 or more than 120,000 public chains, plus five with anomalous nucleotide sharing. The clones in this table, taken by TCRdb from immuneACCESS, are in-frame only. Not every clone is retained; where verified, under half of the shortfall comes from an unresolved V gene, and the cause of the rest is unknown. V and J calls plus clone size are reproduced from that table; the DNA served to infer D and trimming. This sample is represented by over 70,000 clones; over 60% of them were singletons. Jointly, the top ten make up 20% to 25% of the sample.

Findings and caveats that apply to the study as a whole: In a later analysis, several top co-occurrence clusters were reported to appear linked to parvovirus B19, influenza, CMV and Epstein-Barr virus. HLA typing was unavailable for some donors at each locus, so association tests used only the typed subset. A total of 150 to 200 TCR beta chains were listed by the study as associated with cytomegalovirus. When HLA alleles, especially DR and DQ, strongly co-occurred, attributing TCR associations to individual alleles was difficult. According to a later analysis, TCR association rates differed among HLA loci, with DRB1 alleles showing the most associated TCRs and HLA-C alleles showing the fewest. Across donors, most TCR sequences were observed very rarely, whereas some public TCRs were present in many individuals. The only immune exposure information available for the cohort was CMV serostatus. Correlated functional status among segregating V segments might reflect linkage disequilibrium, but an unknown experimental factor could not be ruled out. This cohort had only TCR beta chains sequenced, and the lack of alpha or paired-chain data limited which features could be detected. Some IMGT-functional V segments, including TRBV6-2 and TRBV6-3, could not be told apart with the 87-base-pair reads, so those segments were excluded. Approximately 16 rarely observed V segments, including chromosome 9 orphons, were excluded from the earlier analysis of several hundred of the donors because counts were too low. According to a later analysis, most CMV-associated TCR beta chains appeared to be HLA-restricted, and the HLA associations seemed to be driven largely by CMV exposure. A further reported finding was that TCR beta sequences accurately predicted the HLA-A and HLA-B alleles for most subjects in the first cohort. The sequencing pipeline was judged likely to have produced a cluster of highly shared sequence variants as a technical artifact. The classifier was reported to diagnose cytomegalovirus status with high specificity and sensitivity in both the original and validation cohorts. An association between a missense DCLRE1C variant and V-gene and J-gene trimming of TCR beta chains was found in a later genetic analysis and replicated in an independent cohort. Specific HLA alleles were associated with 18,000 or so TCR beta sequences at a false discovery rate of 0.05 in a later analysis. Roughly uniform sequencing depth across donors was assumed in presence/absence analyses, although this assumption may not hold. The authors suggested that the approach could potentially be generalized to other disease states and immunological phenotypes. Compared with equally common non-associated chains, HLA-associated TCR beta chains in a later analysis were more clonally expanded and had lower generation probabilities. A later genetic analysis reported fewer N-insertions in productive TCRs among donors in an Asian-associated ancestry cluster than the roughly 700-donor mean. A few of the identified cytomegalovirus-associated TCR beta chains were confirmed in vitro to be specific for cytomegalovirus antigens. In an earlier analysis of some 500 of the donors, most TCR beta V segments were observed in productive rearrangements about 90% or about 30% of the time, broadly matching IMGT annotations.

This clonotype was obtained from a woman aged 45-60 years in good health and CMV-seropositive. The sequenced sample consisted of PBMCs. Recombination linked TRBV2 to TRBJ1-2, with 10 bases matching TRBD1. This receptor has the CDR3 CAGLTGGVVDYGYTF. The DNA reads TGTGCCGGCTTGACAGGGGGCGTCGTTGACTATGGCTACACCTTC. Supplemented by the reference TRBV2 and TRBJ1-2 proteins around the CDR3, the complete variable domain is EPEVTQTPSHQVTQMGQEVILRCVPISNHLYFYWYRQILGQKVEFLVSFYNNEISEKSEIFDDQFSVERPDGSNFTLKIRSTKLEDSAMYFCAGLTGGVVDYGYTFGSGTRLTVV.